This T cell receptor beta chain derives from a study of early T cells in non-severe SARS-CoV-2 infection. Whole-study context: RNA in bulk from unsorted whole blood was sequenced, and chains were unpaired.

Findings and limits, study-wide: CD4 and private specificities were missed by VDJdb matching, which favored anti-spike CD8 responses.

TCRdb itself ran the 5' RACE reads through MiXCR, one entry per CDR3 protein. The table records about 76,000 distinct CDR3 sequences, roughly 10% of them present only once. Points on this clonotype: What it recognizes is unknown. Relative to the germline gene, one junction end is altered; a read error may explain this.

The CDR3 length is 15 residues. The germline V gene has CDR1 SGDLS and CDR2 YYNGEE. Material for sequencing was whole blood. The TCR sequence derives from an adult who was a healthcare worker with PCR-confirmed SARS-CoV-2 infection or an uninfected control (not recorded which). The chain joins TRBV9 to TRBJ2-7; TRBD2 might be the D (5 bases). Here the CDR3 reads CASSSREGELYELYF. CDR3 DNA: TGTGCCAGCAGCTCCCGCGAGGGCGAGCTGTACGAGCTGTACTTC. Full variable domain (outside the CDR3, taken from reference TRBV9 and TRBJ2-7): DSGVTQTPKHLITATGQRVTLRCSPRSGDLSVYWYQQSLDQGLQFLIQYYNGEERAKGNILERFSAQQFPDLHSELNLSSLELGDSALYFCASSSREGELYELYFGPGTRLTVT.